The T cell receptor beta chain described here comes from a study of CXCR3-negative and CXCR3-positive naive CD8 T cells. As for the study in general: Around 140 million TRB reads were obtained overall (about 1.5 +/- 0.3 million per library).

In germline, CDR1 is MNHNS, CDR2 SASEGT. This CDR3 has 14 residues. The TRB libraries of cDNA were built by UMI-labeled 5' RACE. TCRdb re-called the 5' RACE reads and shows each CDR3 protein once, DNA omitted. This sample's clone table lists about 48,000 distinct CDR3 sequences. This rearrangement joins TRBV6-1 to TRBJ1-2; TCRdb designates TRBD1, a call that cannot be tested without DNA. This receptor was obtained from a human donor in good health. Some clones in this sample may be carry-over from other donors' samples. Material for sequencing was memory CD8+ T cells from blood. The CDR3 protein is CASSTRGTMGGYTF.